The 9 T cell receptor beta chains below come from one sample, sequenced in a study of T cell responses to AZD1222 COVID-19 vaccine. TCRdb keeps only in-frame clones here, not all; method: immunoSEQ multiplex PCR. Among 70,000 to 95,000 clones, about 93% were seen once, and the ten largest hold roughly 12%. Specimen: peripheral blood, collected 28 days after the second AZD1222 dose. Every receptor here comes from an adult who received the AZD1222 COVID-19 vaccine.

The chain links TRBV12-3 or TRBV12-4 to TRBJ1-5; D unclear. Trimming pared 3 bases from V and 1 base from J, leaving 4 bases between. CDR3 length equals 13 residues. This CDR3 is CASSFKSNQPQHF. CDR3 bases: TGTGCCAGCAGTTTTAAAAGCAATCAGCCCCAGCATTTT.

The CDR3 nucleotides read TGTGCCAGCAGCATAAGATTACTAGCGGGAAGAGACACCGGGGAGCTGTTTTTT. Translating gives CASSIRLLAGRDTGELFF. The chain carries TRBV11-3 and TRBJ2-2, with 10 nucleotides matching TRBD2. V trimming: 5 bases; J trimming: 3 bases; junction bases outside the gene matches: 12. In germline, CDR1 is SGHNT, CDR2 YENEEA. CDR3 length: 18 amino acids.

The rearrangement joins TRBV6-8 to TRBJ2-5; D remains ambiguous. V lost 1 base and J 4 bases, leaving 16 bases between the germline ends. Germline values: CDR1 MNHGY, CDR2 SAAAGT. The CDR3 extends over 16 amino acids. The CDR3: CASSYLSVGPSETQYF. The CDR3 DNA is TGTGCCAGCAGTTACTTGTCGGTCGGCCCTTCAGAGACCCAGTACTTC.

The gene calls are TRBV7-2 and TRBJ1-2; D perhaps matches TRBD1 (5 bases). CDR3 length: 15 amino acids. Trimming removed 5 bases from V and 3 bases from J, with 16 bases in between. CDR1 is SGHTA and CDR2 is FQGNSA in the germline V gene. DNA of the CDR3: TGTGCCAGCAGCCGGGGCGGTGGGGTTGACTATGGCTACACCTTC. Residues: CASSRGGGVDYGYTF.

The chain couples TRBV7-2 to TRBJ2-3, with D unclear. CDR1 and CDR2 (germline): SGHTA, FQGNSA. This CDR3 is built from 15 residues. Between the trimmed V and J ends, which lost 5 bases and 0 bases, there was a span of 12 bases. The CDR3 sequence is CASSLRAASTDTQYF. CDR3 nucleotides: TGTGCCAGCAGCCTCCGGGCAGCTAGCACAGATACGCAGTATTTT.

This clone was recorded a few times. The J gene is TRBJ2-3, the V gene TRBV7-9; D may be TRBD1 or TRBD2 (5 bases each). The CDR3 spans 13 residues. Germline V gene lookup returns CDR1 SEHNR and CDR2 FQNEAQ (reference sequence). The V and J ends lost 3 bases and 5 bases respectively, with 9 bases between them. CDR3 in amino acids: CASSLRGQDTQYF. DNA of the CDR3: TGTGCCAGCAGCTTGAGGGGCCAAGATACGCAGTATTTT.

The V call is TRBV4-1, the J call TRBJ2-7, with TRBD1 as a possible D gene (6 bases). This CDR3 comprises 14 residues. In germline, CDR1 is MGHRA, CDR2 YSYEKL. Between the trimmed V and J ends, which lost 3 bases and 6 bases, there was a span of 15 bases. The CDR3, as DNA: TGCGCCAGCAGCCATTCACAGGGCGGCGGCGAGCAGTACTTC. Translated: CASSHSQGGGEQYF.

The chain is built from TRBV4-1 and TRBJ1-2; perhaps TRBD1 as D (5 bases). This CDR3 has 18 residues. V was shortened by 4 bases and J by 4 bases, with 25 bases between the two germline ends. Germline V gives CDR1 MGHRA, CDR2 YSYEKL. This CDR3 is CASSRAMGRDYQSYGYTF. The CDR3 DNA reads TGCGCCAGCAGCCGCGCGATGGGTAGGGACTACCAGAGCTATGGCTACACCTTC.

The V call is TRBV7-9, the J call TRBJ1-1; D unresolved. Germline V gene data show CDR1 as SEHNR and CDR2 as FQNEAQ (reference sequence). The CDR3 loop spans 13 amino acids. The germline V and J ends were trimmed by 5 bases and 5 bases, with 12 bases remaining between them. Here the CDR3 DNA reads TGTGCCAGCAGCCCTGGACGTGGGACTGAAGCTTTCTTT. It codes for CASSPGRGTEAFF.